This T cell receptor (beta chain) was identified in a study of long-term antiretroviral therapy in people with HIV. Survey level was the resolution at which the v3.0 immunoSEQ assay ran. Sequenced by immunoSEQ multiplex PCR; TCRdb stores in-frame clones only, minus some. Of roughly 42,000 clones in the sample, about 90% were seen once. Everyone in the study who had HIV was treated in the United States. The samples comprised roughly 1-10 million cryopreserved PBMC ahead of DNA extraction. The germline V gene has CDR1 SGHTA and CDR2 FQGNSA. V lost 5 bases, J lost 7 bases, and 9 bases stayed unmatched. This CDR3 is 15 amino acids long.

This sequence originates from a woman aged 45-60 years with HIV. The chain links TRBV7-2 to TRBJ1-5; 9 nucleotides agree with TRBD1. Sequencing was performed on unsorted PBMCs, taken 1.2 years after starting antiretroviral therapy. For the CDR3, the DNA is TGTGCCAGCAGCCGACCGGGACAGGGTTACCAGCCCCAGCATTTT. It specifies CASSRPGQGYQPQHF.